This TCR beta chain was identified in a study of T cells in Graves' hyperthyroidism and ophthalmopathy. Trimming shortened V by 6 bases and J by 5 bases, and 13 bases separated the two germline ends. The germline gives CDR1 SNHLY, CDR2 FYNNEI. The CDR3 extends over 13 amino acids. From RNA transcripts, TCR beta CDR3 regions were amplified. TCR CDR3 regions were first amplified by RT-PCR with HTBI primers. Via MiXCR, TCRdb re-called the multiplex PCR reads, giving one row per CDR3 protein. Among around 450,000 distinct CDR3 sequences listed, roughly 14% were seen once. This clonotype has ten or more counts.

The chain combines TRBV2 with TRBJ1-2, with D possibly matching TRBD1 (5 bases). Sequencing input: blood. This receptor was taken from a woman aged 18-35 years with Graves' hyperthyroidism. The CDR3 here is CASRATESYGYTF. DNA of the CDR3: TGTGCCAGCAGGGCGACAGAAAGTTATGGCTACACCTTC.